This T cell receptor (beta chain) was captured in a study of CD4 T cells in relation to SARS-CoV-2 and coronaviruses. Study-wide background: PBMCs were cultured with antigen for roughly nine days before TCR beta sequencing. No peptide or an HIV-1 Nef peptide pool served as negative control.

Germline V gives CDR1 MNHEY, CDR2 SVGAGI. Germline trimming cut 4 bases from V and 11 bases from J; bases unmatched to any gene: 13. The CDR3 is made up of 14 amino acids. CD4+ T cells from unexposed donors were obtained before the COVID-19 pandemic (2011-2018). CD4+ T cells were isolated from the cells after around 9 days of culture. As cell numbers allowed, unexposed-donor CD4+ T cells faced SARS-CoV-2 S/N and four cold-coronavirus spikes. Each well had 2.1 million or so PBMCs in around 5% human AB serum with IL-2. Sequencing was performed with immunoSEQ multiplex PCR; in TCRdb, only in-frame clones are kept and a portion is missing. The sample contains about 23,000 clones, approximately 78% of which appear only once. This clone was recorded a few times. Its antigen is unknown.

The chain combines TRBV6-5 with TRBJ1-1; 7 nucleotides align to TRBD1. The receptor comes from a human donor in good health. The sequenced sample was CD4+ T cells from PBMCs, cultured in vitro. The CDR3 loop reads CASSSYPSTGTAFF. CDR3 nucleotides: TGTGCCAGCAGTTCTTACCCCTCGACAGGGACGGCTTTCTTT.